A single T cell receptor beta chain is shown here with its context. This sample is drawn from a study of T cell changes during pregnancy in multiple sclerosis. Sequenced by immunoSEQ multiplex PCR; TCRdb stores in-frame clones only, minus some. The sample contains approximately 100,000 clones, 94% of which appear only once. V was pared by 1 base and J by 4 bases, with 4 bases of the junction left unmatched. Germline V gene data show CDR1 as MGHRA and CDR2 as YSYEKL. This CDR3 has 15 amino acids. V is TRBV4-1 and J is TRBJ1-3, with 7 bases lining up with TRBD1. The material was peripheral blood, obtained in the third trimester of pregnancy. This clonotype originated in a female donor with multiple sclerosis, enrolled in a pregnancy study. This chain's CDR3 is CASSQGTGGGNTIYF. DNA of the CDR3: TGCGCCAGCAGCCAAGGGACAGGAGGGGGAAACACCATATATTTT.